The 23 T cell receptor beta chains below were found in one sample sequenced in a study of shared clonotypes between healthy human individuals. The data were produced by immunoSEQ multiplex PCR, yet TCRdb's version contains in-frame clones alone and is incomplete. The sample has about 1.1 million clones; around three quarters are singletons. Material for sequencing was memory CD4+ T cells from PBMCs. The sample's subset: CD45RA-negative fraction. These receptors all stem from a man aged 18 to 30 in good health. Some clones in this sample may be carry-over from other donors' samples.

V gene TRBV4-1 combines with J gene TRBJ2-1; TRBD2 agrees at 9 bases. In germline, CDR1 is MGHRA, CDR2 YSYEKL. CDR3 length: 17 residues. With V trimmed by 1 base and J by 2 bases, 6 bases remained unmatched. CDR3 DNA sequence: TGCGCCAGCAGCCAAGGGATTGGGACTAGCACCTACAATGAGCAGTTCTTC. Translation: CASSQGIGTSTYNEQFF.

There are many counts of this clone. Other DNA sequences from this sample encode an identical CDR3 as well. The genes are TRBV2 and TRBJ2-7; weak D call: TRBD2 (6 bases). Germline V gene lookup returns CDR1 SNHLY and CDR2 FYNNEI. Trimming left V 7 bases short and J 3 bases short, with 13 bases between. This CDR3 is built from 13 residues. In DNA form, the CDR3 reads TGTGCCAGCACTGGGGGACTGGACTACGAGCAGTACTTC. It yields the protein CASTGGLDYEQYF.

The chain joins TRBV9 to TRBJ2-2; TRBD1 might be the D (5 bases). V was clipped by 3 bases and J by 0 bases, with 12 bases between them. This CDR3 comprises 16 residues. The germline V gene encodes CDR1 SGDLS and CDR2 YYNGEE. The CDR3 is CASSEQGNANTGELFF. Here the CDR3 DNA reads TGTGCCAGCAGCGAGCAGGGAAACGCGAACACCGGGGAGCTGTTTTTT.

This clone was seen only once. The chain carries TRBV5-1 and TRBJ2-7; D unclear. CDR3 length: 13 amino acids. Trimming shortened V by 4 bases and J by 6 bases, and 14 bases separated the two germline ends. From germline, CDR1 is SGHRS and CDR2 YFSETQ. The CDR3, as DNA: TGCGCCAGCAGCCTGTCGTTCTTTGGCGAGCAGTACTTC. Amino acids: CASSLSFFGEQYF.

This clone has at least ten counts. In the same sample, other DNA sequences code for this CDR3. This chain uses TRBV28 with TRBJ2-7; D perhaps matches TRBD2 (6 bases). CDR3 size: 15 residues. From germline, CDR1 is MDHEN and CDR2 SYDVKM. Trimming removed 2 bases from V and 0 bases from J, with 11 bases in between. This chain's CDR3 is CASSLRGTVSYEQYF. The CDR3 nucleotides read TGTGCCAGCAGTTTACGTGGGACTGTCTCCTACGAGCAGTACTTC.

This clone occurred a few times. This rearrangement joins TRBV28 to TRBJ1-4; D possibly corresponds to TRBD1 (6 bases). Trimming removed 4 bases from V and 5 bases from J, with 14 bases in between. The V gene's germline CDR1 is MDHEN and CDR2 SYDVKM. The CDR3 sequence is 15 residues long. The CDR3 DNA reads TGTGCCAGCAGTTCACCAGGGGTTGGCAATGAAAAACTGTTTTTT. This gives the protein CASSSPGVGNEKLFF.

As to this clone: The same CDR3 is also encoded by other DNA sequences in this sample. The V and J genes are TRBV6-4 and TRBJ2-3; tentatively, D is TRBD2 (5 bases). The V gene lost 2 bases and the J gene lost 0 bases, with 9 bases spanning the gap. From germline, CDR1 is MRHNA and CDR2 SNTAGT. The CDR3 has 15 residues. The CDR3 spells CASSDGLASTDTQYF. In nucleotides, the CDR3 is TGTGCCAGCAGTGACGGGCTAGCCAGCACAGATACGCAGTATTTT.

A single count supports this clone. The V gene is TRBV5-6, the J gene TRBJ2-7, with TRBD2 as a possible D gene (6 bases). This CDR3 is 16 amino acids long. With 6 bases removed from V and 0 bases from J, the gap between germline ends came to 19 bases. Per germline, CDR1 SGHDT and CDR2 YYEEEE. CDR3 nucleotide sequence: TGTGCCAGCACCCCCGGGGTAGCGGATAGCTCCTACGAGCAGTACTTC. This gives the protein CASTPGVADSSYEQYF.

This clone came up a few times. The chain couples TRBV27 to TRBJ2-1; D ambiguous. This CDR3 region has 13 residues. V lost 6 bases, J lost 6 bases, and 12 bases lay in between. Germline V gene sequence: CDR1 MNHEY, CDR2 SMNVEV (reference sequence). CDR3 protein: CASRLVGGNEQFF. The DNA of the CDR3 is TGTGCCAGCAGGCTCGTTGGCGGCAATGAGCAGTTCTTC.

This sequence joins TRBV4-1 and TRBJ1-5; possibly TRBD1 for D (6 bases). The V gene lost 3 bases and the J gene lost 1 base, with 7 bases spanning the gap. This CDR3 comprises 14 residues. The germline gives CDR1 MGHRA, CDR2 YSYEKL. CDR3 amino acids: CASSHRGSNQPQHF. DNA for the CDR3: TGCGCCAGCAGCCACAGGGGAAGCAATCAGCCCCAGCATTTT.

The chain joins TRBV30 to TRBJ2-7; D is tentatively TRBD1 or TRBD2 (6 bases each). This CDR3 has 13 amino acids. The germline gives CDR1 GTSNPN, CDR2 SVGIG (reference sequence). V gave up 1 base and J gave up 4 bases, with 11 bases separating them. This chain's CDR3 is CAWSDGGFYEQYF. The CDR3 coding sequence is TGTGCCTGGAGTGACGGGGGCTTTTACGAGCAGTACTTC.

The rearrangement links TRBV19 to TRBJ2-1; a possible D gene is TRBD2 (5 bases). V was trimmed by 11 bases and J by 5 bases, leaving 16 bases between them. The CDR3 runs 13 residues. Germline-derived CDR1 and CDR2 are LNHDA and SQIVND (reference sequence). The CDR3 sequence is CAALGKGDNEQFF. CDR3 bases: TGTGCCGCCCTCGGAAAGGGAGACAATGAGCAGTTCTTC.

The V call is TRBV30, the J call TRBJ1-1; no clear D gene. Germline lookup yields CDR1 GTSNPN and CDR2 SVGIG (reference sequence). V lost 4 bases to trimming and J lost 4 bases, with 13 bases between them. The CDR3 is 13 amino acids. In DNA form, the CDR3 reads TGTGCCTGGATCCAGCGTCGGGGCACTGAAGCTTTCTTT. Amino acids: CAWIQRRGTEAFF. Using reference TRBV30 and TRBJ1-1 for the parts outside the CDR3, the full variable domain is SQTIHQWPATLVQPVGSPLSLECTVEGTSNPNLYWYRQAAGRGLQLLFYSVGIGQISSEVPQNLSASRPQDRQFILSSKKLLLSDSGFYLCAWIQRRGTEAFFGQGTRLTVV.

V gene TRBV9 combines with J gene TRBJ2-2, with 7 positions matching TRBD2. The CDR3 is 14 residues long. Trimming removed 0 bases from V and 9 bases from J; junction bases left unmatched: 5. CDR1 is SGDLS, CDR2 YYNGEE, per germline. The CDR3 protein is CASSVGVAGRELFF. CDR3 DNA sequence: TGTGCCAGCAGCGTAGGAGTAGCGGGCCGGGAGCTGTTTTTT.

The CDR3 DNA is TGTGCCATCAGTGAGCGGACTAGCGGAGAGAAGGACACCGGGGAGCTGTTTTTT. It is translated as CAISERTSGEKDTGELFF. This chain uses TRBV10-3 with TRBJ2-2, with 10 positions matching TRBD2. The germline CDR1 and CDR2 sequences are ENHRY and SYGVKD. Germline trimming cut 2 bases from V and 3 bases from J; bases unmatched to any gene: 9. The CDR3 runs to 18 residues.

This clone was recorded a few times. In nucleotides, the CDR3 is TGTGCCAGTAGTGTTCGGGGGTTGAACACTGAAGCTTTCTTT. Protein sequence: CASSVRGLNTEAFF. V usage is TRBV19 and J usage is TRBJ1-1; TRBD1 is a possible D gene (5 bases). The length of the CDR3 is 14 residues. V lost 5 bases, J lost 0 bases, and 10 bases lay in between. From germline, CDR1 is LNHDA and CDR2 SQIVND (reference sequence).

The chain couples TRBV7-9 to TRBJ2-3; D not certain. CDR3 size: 14 residues. Germline V gene sequence: CDR1 SEHNR, CDR2 FQNEAQ (reference sequence). With 2 bases removed from V and 2 bases from J, the gap between germline ends came to 8 bases. The CDR3, as DNA: TGTGCCAGCAGCTTAAGAAGCTTCACAGATACGCAGTATTTT. This gives the protein CASSLRSFTDTQYF.

V usage is TRBV2 and J usage is TRBJ2-5; a weak D match, TRBD2 (7 bases). The germline V gene encodes CDR1 SNHLY and CDR2 FYNNEI. The CDR3 extends over 16 amino acids. V lost 4 bases, J lost 4 bases, and 19 bases lay in between. The CDR3 region has the DNA TGTGCCAGCAGTGGGGGAGGGAACAGGGTAGTAGAGACCCAGTACTTC. This translates into CASSGGGNRVVETQYF.

This chain uses TRBV29-1 with TRBJ2-1; no clear D. Germline V gene data show CDR1 as SQVTM and CDR2 as ANQGSEA. The CDR3 length is 11 residues. Deletions cut 5 bases from V and 8 bases from J, with 10 bases between. In nucleotides, the CDR3 is TGCAGCGTTTCACCCTGGGATGAGCAGTTCTTC. Amino acid sequence: CSVSPWDEQFF.

The rearrangement joins TRBV7-3 to TRBJ2-3; 12 bases fit TRBD2. CDR3 size: 16 residues. The V gene end was trimmed by 5 bases and the J gene end by 4 bases; junction bases not matched to a gene: 7. Germline V CDR1 and CDR2: SGHTA, FQGTGA. The CDR3 spells CASSQTSGRLSDTQYF. CDR3 nucleotides: TGTGCCAGCAGCCAAACTAGCGGGAGGTTATCAGATACGCAGTATTTT.

Comments on this clone: Additional DNA sequences in this sample encode the identical CDR3. The chain employs TRBV9 and TRBJ1-3; D call uncertain. Germline CDR1 is SGDLS and CDR2 is YYNGEE. This CDR3 contains 13 residues. Trimming removed 2 bases at V and 4 bases at J, with 7 bases between. CDR3 coding DNA: TGTGCCAGCAGCGTTGGAGGGGGAAACACCATATATTTT. Protein: CASSVGGGNTIYF.

The J gene is TRBJ2-1, the V gene TRBV28; D possibly corresponds to TRBD1 (5 bases). Trimming left V 5 bases short and J 3 bases short, with 14 bases between. The germline gives CDR1 MDHEN, CDR2 SYDVKM. CDR3 length: 15 residues. CDR3 coding DNA: TGTGCCAGCAGTGTCCTGCAGGGATACTACAATGAGCAGTTCTTC. Residues: CASSVLQGYYNEQFF. Based on the CDR3 plus reference TRBV28 and TRBJ2-1, the full variable domain is DVKVTQSSRYLVKRTGEKVFLECVQDMDHENMFWYRQDPGLGLRLIYFSYDVKMKEKGDIPEGYSVSREKKERFSLILESASTNQTSMYLCASSVLQGYYNEQFFGPGTRLTVL.

The V gene is TRBV28, the J gene TRBJ1-3, with D perhaps TRBD1 (6 bases). Germline V gene sequence: CDR1 MDHEN, CDR2 SYDVKM. The CDR3 has 17 residues. Between the trimmed V and J ends, which lost 4 bases and 0 bases, there was a span of 16 bases. The DNA for the CDR3 is TGTGCCAGCAGTTCCTGGAGGGGGGACTCCTCTGGAAACACCATATATTTT. Translated: CASSSWRGDSSGNTIYF. The full variable domain, completed using reference TRBV28 and TRBJ1-3, is DVKVTQSSRYLVKRTGEKVFLECVQDMDHENMFWYRQDPGLGLRLIYFSYDVKMKEKGDIPEGYSVSREKKERFSLILESASTNQTSMYLCASSSWRGDSSGNTIYFGEGSWLTVV.